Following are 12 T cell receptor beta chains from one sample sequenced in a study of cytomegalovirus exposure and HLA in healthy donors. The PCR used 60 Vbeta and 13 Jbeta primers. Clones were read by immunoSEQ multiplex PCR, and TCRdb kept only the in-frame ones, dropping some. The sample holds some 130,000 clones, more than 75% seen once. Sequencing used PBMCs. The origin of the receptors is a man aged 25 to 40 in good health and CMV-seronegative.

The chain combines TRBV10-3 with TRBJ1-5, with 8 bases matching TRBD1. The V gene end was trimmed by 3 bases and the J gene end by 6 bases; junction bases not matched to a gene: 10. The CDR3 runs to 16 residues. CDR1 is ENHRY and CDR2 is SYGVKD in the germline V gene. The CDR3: CAISEEDRVMSQPQHF. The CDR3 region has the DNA TGTGCCATCAGTGAAGAGGACAGGGTGATGTCTCAGCCCCAGCATTTT.

CDR3 region: CASSDRGAINEKLFF. The CDR3 DNA is TGTGCCAGTAGTGACCGGGGTGCCATAAATGAAAAACTGTTTTTT. V usage is TRBV19 and J usage is TRBJ1-4; D remains unclear. The CDR3 runs 15 residues. Germline loops: CDR1 LNHDA, CDR2 SQIVND (reference sequence). Trimming removed 5 bases from V and 5 bases from J, with 15 bases in between.

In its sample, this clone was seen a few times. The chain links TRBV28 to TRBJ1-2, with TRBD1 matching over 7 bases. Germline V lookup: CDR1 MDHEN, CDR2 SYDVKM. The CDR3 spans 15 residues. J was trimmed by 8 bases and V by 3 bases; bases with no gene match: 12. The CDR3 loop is CASSLAGTARRGYTF. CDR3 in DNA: TGTGCCAGCAGTTTGGCAGGGACAGCGAGGAGGGGCTACACCTTC.

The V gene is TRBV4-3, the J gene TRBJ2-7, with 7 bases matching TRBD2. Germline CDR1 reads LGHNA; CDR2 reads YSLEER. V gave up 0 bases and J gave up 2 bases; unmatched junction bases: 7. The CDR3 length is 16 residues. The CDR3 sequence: CASSQDLGGGAYEQYF. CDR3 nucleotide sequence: TGCGCCAGCAGCCAAGATCTGGGGGGAGGGGCCTACGAGCAGTACTTC.

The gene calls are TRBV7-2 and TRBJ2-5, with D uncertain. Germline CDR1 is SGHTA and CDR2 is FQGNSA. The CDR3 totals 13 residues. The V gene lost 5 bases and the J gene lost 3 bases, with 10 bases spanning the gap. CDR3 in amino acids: CASSMRSEETQYF. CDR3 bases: TGTGCCAGCAGCATGAGATCGGAAGAGACCCAGTACTTC.

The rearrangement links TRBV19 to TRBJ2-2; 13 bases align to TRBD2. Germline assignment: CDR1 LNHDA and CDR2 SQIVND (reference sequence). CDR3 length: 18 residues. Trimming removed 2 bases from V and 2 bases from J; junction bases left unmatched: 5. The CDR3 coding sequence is TGTGCCAGTAGTATAAGTTGGACTAGCGGGGGAAACACCGGGGAGCTGTTTTTT. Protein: CASSISWTSGGNTGELFF.

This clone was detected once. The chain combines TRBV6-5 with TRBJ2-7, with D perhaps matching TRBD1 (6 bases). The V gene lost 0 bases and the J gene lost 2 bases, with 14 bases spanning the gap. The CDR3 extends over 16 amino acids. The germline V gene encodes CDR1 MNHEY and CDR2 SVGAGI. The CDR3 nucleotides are TGTGCCAGCAGTTACTCGAAGCAGGGGTCAACCTACGAGCAGTACTTC. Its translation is CASSYSKQGSTYEQYF.

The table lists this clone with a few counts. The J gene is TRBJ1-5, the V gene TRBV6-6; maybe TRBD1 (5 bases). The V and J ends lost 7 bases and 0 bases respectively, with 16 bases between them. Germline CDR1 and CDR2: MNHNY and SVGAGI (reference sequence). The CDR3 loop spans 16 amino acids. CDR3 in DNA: TGTGCCAGCACTAATCGACAGATCTATAGCAATCAGCCCCAGCATTTT. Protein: CASTNRQIYSNQPQHF.

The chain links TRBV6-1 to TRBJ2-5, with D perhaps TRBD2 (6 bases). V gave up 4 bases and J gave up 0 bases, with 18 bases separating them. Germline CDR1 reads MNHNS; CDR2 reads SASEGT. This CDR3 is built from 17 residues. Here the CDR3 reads CASSGRAAGVHQETQYF. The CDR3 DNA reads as TGTGCCAGCAGTGGGAGGGCTGCGGGCGTTCACCAAGAGACCCAGTACTTC.

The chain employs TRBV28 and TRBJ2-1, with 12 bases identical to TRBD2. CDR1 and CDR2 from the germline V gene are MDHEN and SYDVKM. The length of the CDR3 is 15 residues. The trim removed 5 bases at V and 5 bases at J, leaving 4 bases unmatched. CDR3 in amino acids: CASSTPSGGDNEQFF. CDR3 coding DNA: TGTGCCAGCAGTACTCCTAGCGGGGGGGACAATGAGCAGTTCTTC.

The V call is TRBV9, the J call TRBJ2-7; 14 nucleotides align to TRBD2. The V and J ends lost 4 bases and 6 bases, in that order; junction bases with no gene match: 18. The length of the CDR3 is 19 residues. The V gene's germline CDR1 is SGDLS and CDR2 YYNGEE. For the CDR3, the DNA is TGTGCCAGCAGCCCCCGCGGGGGTATGGGACTAGCGGGAGCCCCCGAGCAGTACTTC. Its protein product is CASSPRGGMGLAGAPEQYF.

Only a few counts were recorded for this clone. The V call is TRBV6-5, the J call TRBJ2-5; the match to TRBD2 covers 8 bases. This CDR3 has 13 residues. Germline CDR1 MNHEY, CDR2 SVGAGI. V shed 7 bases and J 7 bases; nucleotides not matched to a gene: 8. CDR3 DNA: TGTGCCAGCACCAAGAGCGGGAGAGGGACCCAGTACTTC. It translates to CASTKSGRGTQYF.